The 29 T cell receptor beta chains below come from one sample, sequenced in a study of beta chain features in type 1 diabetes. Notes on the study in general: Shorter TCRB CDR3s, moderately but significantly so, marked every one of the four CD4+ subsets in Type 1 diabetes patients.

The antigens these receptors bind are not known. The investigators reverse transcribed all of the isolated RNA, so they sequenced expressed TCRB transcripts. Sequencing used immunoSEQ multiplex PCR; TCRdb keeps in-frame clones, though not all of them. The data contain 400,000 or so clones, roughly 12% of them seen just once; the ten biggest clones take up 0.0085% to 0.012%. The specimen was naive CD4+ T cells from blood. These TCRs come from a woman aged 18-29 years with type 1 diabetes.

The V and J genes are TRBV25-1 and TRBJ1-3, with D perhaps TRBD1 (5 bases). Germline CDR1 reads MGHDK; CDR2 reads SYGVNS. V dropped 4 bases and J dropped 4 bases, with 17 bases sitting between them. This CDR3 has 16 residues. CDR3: CASSGAGSRFGNTIYF. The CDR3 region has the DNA TGTGCCAGCAGTGGAGCAGGGTCTAGGTTCGGAAACACCATATATTTT.

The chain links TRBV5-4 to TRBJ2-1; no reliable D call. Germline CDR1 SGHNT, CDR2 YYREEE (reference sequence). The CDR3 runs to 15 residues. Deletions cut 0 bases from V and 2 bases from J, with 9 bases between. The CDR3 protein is CASSLAGSPYNEQFF. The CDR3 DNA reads TGTGCCAGCAGCTTGGCCGGGTCCCCCTACAATGAGCAGTTCTTC.

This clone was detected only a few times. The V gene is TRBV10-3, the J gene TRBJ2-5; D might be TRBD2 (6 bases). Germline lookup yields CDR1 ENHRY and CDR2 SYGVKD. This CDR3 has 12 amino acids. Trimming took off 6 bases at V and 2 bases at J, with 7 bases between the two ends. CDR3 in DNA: TGTGCCATCAGGGGACTTCAAGAGACCCAGTACTTC. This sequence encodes CAIRGLQETQYF.

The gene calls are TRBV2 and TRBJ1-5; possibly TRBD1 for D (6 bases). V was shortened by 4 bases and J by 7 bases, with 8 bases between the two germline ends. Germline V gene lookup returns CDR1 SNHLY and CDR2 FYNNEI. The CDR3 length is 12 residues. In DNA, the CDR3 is TGTGCCAGCAGTGTGGGGGCGCAGCCCCAGCATTTT. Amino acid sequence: CASSVGAQPQHF.

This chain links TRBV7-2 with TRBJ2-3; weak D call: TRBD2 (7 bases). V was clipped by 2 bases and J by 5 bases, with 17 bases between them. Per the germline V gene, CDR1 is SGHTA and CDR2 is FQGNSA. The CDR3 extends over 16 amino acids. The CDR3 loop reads CASSLFSGGARDTQYF. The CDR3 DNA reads TGTGCCAGCAGCTTATTTTCTGGGGGGGCAAGAGATACGCAGTATTTT.

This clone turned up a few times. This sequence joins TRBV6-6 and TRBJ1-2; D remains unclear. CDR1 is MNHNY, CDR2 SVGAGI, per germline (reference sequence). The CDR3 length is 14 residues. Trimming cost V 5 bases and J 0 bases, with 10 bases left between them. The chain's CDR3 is CASSRSEANYGYTF. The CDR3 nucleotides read TGTGCCAGCAGTCGGTCGGAGGCTAACTATGGCTACACCTTC.

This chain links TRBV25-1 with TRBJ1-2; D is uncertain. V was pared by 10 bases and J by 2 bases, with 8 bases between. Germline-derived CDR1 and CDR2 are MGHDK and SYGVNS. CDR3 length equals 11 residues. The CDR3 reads CATSQNYGYTF. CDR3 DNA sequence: TGTGCCACCTCACAGAACTATGGCTACACCTTC.

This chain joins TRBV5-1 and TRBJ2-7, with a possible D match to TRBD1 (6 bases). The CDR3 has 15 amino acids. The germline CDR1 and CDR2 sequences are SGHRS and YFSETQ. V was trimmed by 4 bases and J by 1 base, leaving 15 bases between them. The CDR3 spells CASSQREGQSYEQYF. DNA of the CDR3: TGCGCCAGCAGCCAACGTGAAGGACAGTCCTACGAGCAGTACTTC.

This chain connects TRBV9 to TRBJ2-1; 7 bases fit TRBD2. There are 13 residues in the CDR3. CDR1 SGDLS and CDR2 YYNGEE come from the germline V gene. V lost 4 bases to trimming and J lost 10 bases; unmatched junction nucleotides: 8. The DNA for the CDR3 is TGTGCCAGCAGCAAGCTAGCGGAAGGGGAGCAGTTCTTC. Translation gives CASSKLAEGEQFF.

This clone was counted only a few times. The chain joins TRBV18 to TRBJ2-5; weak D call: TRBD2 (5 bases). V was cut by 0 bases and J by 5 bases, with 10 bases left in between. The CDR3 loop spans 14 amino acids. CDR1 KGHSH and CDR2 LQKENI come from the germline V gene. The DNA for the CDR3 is TGTGCCAGCTCACCACCGGAGGCGTCCGAGACCCAGTACTTC. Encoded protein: CASSPPEASETQYF. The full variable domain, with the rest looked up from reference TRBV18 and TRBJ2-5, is NAGVMQNPRHLVRRRGQEARLRCSPMKGHSHVYWYRQLPEEGLKFMVYLQKENIIDESGMPKERFSAEFPKEGPSILRIQQVVRGDSAAYFCASSPPEASETQYFGPGTRLLVL.

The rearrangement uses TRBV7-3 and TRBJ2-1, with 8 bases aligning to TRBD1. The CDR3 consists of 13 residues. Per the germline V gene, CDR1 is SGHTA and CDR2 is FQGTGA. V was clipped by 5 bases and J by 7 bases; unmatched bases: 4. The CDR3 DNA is TGTGCCAGCAGCCAAACAGGGGGTAATGAGCAGTTCTTC. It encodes CASSQTGGNEQFF.

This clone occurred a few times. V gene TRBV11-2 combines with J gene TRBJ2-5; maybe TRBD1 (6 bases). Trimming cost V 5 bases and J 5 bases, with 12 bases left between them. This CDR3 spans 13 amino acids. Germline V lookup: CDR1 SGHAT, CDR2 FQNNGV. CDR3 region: CASSQNTGETQYF. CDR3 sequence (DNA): TGTGCCAGCAGCCAAAATACAGGGGAGACCCAGTACTTC.

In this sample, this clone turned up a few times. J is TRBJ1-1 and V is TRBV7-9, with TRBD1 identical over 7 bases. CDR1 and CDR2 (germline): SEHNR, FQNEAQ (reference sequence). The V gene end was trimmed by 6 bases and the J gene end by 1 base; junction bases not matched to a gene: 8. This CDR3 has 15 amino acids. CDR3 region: CASRANRGPNTEAFF. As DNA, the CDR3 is TGTGCCAGCAGAGCAAACAGGGGCCCGAACACTGAAGCTTTCTTT. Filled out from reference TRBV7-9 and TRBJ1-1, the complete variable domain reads DTGVSQNPRHKITKRGQNVTFRCDPISEHNRLYWYRQTLGQGPEFLTYFQNEAQLEKSRLLSDRFSAERPKGSFSTLEIQRTEQGDSAMYLCASRANRGPNTEAFFGQGTRLTVV.

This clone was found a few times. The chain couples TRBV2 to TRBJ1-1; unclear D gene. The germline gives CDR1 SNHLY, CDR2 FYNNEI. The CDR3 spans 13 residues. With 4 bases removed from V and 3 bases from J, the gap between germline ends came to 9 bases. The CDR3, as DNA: TGTGCCAGCAGTGCTCGGGAGGACACTGAAGCTTTCTTT. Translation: CASSAREDTEAFF.

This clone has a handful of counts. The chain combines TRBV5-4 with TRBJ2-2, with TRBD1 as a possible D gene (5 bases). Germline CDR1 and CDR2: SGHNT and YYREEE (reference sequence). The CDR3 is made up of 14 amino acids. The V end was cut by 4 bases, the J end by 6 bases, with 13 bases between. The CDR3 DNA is TGTGCCAGCAGCCAGGACAACGGACCCGGGGAGCTGTTTTTT. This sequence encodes CASSQDNGPGELFF.

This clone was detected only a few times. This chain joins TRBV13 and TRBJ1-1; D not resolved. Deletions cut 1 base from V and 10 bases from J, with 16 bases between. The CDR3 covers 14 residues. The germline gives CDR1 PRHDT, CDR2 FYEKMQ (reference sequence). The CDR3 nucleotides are TGTGCCAGCAGCTTAGCTGGGAGCTCCGACGGAGCTTTCTTT. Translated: CASSLAGSSDGAFF. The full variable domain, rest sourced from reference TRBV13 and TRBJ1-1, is AAGVIQSPRHLIKEKRETATLKCYPIPRHDTVYWYQQGPGQDPQFLISFYEKMQSDKGSIPDRFSAQQFSDYHSELNMSSLELGDSALYFCASSLAGSSDGAFFGQGTRLTVV.

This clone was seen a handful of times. Written as DNA, the CDR3 is TGCGCCAGCAGCCTGTGGGACACCGCTATGTACAATGAGCAGTTCTTC. It encodes CASSLWDTAMYNEQFF. The chain couples TRBV4-3 to TRBJ2-1, with D possibly matching TRBD1 (6 bases). This CDR3 region has 16 residues. Trimming took off 4 bases at V and 4 bases at J, with 17 bases between the two ends. Germline V CDR1 and CDR2: LGHNA, YSLEER.

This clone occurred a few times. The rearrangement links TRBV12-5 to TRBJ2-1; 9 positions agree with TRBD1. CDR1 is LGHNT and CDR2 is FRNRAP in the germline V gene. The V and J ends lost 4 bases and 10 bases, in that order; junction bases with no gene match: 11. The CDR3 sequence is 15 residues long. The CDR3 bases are TGTGCTAGTGGTTCTTGGACAGGGGACCTCGCCGAGCAGTTCTTC. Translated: CASGSWTGDLAEQFF.

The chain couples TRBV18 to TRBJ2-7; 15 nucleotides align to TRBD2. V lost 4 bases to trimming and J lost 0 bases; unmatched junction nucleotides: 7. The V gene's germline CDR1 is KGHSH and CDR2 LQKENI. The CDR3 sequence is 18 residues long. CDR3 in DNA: TGTGCCAGCTCACGAGGACTAGCGGGAGGGTCGAGCTCCTACGAGCAGTACTTC. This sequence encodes CASSRGLAGGSSSYEQYF.

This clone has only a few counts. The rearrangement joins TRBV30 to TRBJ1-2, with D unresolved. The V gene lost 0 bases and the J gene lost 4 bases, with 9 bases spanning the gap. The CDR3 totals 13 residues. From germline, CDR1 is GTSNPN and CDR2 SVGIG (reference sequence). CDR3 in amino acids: CAWSVLSSYGYTF. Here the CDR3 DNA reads TGTGCCTGGAGTGTACTAAGCTCCTATGGCTACACCTTC.

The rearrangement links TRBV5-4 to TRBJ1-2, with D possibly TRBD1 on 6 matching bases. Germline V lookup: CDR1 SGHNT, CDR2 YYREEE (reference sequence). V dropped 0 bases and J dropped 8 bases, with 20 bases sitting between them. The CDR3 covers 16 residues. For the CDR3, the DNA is TGTGCCAGCAGCTTGGCGTCCAGGGGTGGCTTAAGGGGCTACACCTTC. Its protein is CASSLASRGGLRGYTF. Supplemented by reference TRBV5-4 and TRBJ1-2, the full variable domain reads ETGVTQSPTHLIKTRGQQVTLRCSSQSGHNTVSWYQQALGQGPQFIFQYYREEENGRGNFPPRFSGLQFPNYSSELNVNALELDDSALYLCASSLASRGGLRGYTFGSGTRLTVV.

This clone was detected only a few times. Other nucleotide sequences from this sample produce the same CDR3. The CDR3: CASSLIGGYEQYF. CDR3 nucleotide sequence: TGTGCCAGCAGCTTAATCGGCGGGTACGAGCAGTACTTC. The gene calls are TRBV7-2 and TRBJ2-7; D is possibly TRBD2 (5 bases). V shed 2 bases and J shed 4 bases, with 9 bases lying between them. Germline CDR1 SGHTA, CDR2 FQGNSA. The CDR3 extends over 13 amino acids.

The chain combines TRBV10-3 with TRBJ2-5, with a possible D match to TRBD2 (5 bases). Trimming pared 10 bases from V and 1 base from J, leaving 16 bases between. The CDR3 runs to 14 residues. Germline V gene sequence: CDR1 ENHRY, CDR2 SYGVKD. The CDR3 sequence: CATRLYEGQETQYF. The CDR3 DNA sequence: TGTGCCACGCGACTCTATGAGGGCCAAGAGACCCAGTACTTC.

The CDR3 DNA reads as TGCAGCGTAGGGACAGGTAGAGAGACCCAGTACTTC. Protein: CSVGTGRETQYF. The V and J genes are TRBV29-1 and TRBJ2-5, with 8 bases fitting TRBD1. The CDR3 is 12 amino acids. Germline CDR1 is SQVTM and CDR2 is ANQGSEA. The V and J ends lost 6 bases and 4 bases, in that order; junction bases with no gene match: 4.

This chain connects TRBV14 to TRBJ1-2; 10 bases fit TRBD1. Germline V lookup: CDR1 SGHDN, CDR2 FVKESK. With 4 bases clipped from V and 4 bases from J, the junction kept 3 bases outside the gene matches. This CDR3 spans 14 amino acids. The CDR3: CASSPGTGVYGYTF. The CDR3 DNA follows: TGTGCCAGCAGCCCCGGGACAGGGGTCTATGGCTACACCTTC.

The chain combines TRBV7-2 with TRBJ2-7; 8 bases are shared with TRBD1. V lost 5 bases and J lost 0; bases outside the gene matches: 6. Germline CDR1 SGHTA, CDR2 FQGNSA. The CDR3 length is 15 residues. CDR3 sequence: CASSTDRGLSYEQYF. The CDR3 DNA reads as TGTGCCAGCAGCACCGACAGGGGCCTCTCCTACGAGCAGTACTTC.

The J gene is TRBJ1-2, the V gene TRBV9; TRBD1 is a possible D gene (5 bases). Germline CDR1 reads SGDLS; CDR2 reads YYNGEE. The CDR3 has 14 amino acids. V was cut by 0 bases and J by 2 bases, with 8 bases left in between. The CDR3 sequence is CASSVDQGNYGYTF. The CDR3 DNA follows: TGTGCCAGCAGCGTAGATCAGGGAAACTATGGCTACACCTTC.

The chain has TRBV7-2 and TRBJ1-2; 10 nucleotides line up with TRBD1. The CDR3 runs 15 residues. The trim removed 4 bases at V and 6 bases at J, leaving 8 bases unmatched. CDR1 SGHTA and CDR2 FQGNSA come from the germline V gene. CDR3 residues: CASSSRQGAENGYTF. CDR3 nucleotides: TGTGCCAGCAGCTCCCGACAGGGGGCTGAAAATGGCTACACCTTC. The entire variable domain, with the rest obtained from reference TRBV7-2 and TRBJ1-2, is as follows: GAGVSQSPSNKVTEKGKDVELRCDPISGHTALYWYRQSLGQGLEFLIYFQGNSAPDKSGLPSDRFSAERTGGSVSTLTIQRTQQEDSAVYLCASSSRQGAENGYTFGSGTRLTVV.

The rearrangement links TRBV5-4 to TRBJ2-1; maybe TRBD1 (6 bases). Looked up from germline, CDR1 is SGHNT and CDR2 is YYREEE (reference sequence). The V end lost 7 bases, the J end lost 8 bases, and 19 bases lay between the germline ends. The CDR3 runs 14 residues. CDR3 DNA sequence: TGTGCCAGCGGAACCCAGGGGTCAAGGTATGAGCAGTTCTTC. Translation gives CASGTQGSRYEQFF.